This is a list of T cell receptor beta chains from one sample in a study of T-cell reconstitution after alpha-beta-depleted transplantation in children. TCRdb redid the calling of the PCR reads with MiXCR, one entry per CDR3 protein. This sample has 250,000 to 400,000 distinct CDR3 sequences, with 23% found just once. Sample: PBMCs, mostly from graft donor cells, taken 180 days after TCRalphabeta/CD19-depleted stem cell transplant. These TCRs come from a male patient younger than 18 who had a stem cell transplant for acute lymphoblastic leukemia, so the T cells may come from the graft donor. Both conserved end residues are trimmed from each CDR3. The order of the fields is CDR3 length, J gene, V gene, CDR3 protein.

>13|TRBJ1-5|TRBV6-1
ASSGDRGSNQPQH
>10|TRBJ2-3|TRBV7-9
ASSWGTDTQY
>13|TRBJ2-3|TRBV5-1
ASNGRGSSTDTQY
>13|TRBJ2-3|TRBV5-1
ATGPGQGWTDTQY
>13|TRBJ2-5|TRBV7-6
ASSPDTGPHETQY
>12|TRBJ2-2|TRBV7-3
ASSLAGSIGELF
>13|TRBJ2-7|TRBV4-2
ASSGTSGRAYEQY
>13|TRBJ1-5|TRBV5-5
ASSPGTGGSQPQH
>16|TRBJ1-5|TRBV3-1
ASSQDVDGRISNQPQH
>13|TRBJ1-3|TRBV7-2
ASSLARQRGNTIY
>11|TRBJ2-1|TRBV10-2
ATDGLSYNEQF
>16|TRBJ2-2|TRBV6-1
ASSETATSGRSPGELF
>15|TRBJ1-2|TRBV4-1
ASSQGQATGFVLGYT
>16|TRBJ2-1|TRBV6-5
ASSYETGGISSYNEQF
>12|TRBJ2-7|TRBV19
ASSISGGIAEQY
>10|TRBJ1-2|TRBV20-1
SARDQLYGYT
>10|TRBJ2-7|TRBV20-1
SIDGRVYEQY
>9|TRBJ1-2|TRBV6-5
ASKGPNGYT
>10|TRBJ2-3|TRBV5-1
ASSRSGDTQY
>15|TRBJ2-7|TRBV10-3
AISESTQAENSYEQY
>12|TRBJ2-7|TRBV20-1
SARGTGALYEQY
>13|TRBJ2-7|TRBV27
ASSLFRTAFYEQY
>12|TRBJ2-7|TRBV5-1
ASSGGQPPGEQY
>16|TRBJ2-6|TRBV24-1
ATSDWAVFNSGANVLT
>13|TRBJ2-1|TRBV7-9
ASSLLAGVRGEQF
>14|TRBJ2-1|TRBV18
ASSPPRQGAYNEQF
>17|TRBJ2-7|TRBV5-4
ASSLATTSGSGPTYEQY
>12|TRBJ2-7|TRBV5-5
ASSLAAGPYEQY
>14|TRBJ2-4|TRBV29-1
SVEGAGILTKNIQY
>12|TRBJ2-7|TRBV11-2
ASSLVQLTASRY
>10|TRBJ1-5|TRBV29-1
SVAWGDQPQH
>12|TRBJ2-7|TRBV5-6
ASSIGLAVDEQY
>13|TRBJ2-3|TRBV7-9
ASGGGPSFTDTQY
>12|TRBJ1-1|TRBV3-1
ASSPRLTVGEAF
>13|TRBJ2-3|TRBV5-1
ASSAAAGGTDTQY
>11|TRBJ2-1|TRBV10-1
ASSSFGENEQF
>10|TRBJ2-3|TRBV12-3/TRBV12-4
ASTFSADTQY
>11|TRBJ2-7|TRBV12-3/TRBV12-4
ASSWTLSYEQY
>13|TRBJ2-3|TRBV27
ASSSFPTTSGSQY
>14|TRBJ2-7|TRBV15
ATSPKVASGLYEQY